This T cell receptor beta chain originates from a study of untreated major depressive disorder. Study results and limitations: Depressed patients' CD4+ T cells carried increased TRBV05-01 (Vbeta 5.1) usage versus control CD4+ T cells.

TCRdb keeps only in-frame clones here, not all; method: immunoSEQ multiplex PCR. The data hold around 23,000 clones, with 91% observed a single time. Germline CDR1 is MNHNY and CDR2 is SVGAGI (reference sequence). The CDR3 covers 14 residues. Trimming left V 7 bases short and J 3 bases short, with 13 bases between. On this clone: The antigen is not known.

This clonotype originated in a woman aged 25 to 39 with major depressive disorder. V gene TRBV6-6 combines with J gene TRBJ1-3; TRBD1 is a possible D gene (5 bases). The sequenced sample consisted of CD4+ T cells from PBMCs. The CDR3 sequence: CASKKRGNGNTIYF. The CDR3 DNA is TGTGCCAGCAAAAAGAGGGGTAATGGAAACACCATATATTTT.